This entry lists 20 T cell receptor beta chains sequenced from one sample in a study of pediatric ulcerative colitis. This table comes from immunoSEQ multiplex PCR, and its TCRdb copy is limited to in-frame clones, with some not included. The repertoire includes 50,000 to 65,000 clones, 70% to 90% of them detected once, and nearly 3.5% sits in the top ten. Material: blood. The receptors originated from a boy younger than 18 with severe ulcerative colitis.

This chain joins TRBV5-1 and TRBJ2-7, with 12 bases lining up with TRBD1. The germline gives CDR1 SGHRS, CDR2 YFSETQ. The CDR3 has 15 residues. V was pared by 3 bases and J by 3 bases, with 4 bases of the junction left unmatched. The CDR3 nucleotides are TGCGCCAGCAGCTGGGGGACAGGGGGCGACTACGAGCAGTACTTC. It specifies CASSWGTGGDYEQYF. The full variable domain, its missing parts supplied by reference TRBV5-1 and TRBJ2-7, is KAGVTQTPRYLIKTRGQQVTLSCSPISGHRSVSWYQQTPGQGLQFLFEYFSETQRNKGNFPGRFSGRQFSNSRSEMNVSTLELGDSALYLCASSWGTGGDYEQYFGPGTRLTVT.

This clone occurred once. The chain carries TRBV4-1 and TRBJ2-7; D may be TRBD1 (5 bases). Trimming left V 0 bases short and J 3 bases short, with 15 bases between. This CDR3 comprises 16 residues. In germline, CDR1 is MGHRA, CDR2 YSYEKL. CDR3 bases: TGCGCCAGCAGCCAAGAAAGGGGTTCTTTCTACTACGAGCAGTACTTC. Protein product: CASSQERGSFYYEQYF.

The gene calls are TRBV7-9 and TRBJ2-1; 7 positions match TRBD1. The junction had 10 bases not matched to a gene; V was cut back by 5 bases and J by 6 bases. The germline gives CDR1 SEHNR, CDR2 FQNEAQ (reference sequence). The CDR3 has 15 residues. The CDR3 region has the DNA TGTGCCAGCAGCCTACCGGACAGGACAGGCAATGAGCAGTTCTTC. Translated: CASSLPDRTGNEQFF.

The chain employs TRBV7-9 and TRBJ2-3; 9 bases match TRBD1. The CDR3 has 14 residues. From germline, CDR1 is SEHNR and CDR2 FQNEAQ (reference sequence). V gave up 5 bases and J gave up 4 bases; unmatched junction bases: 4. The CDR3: CASSIGQGPDTQYF. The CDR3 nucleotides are TGTGCCAGCAGCATCGGACAGGGGCCAGATACGCAGTATTTT.

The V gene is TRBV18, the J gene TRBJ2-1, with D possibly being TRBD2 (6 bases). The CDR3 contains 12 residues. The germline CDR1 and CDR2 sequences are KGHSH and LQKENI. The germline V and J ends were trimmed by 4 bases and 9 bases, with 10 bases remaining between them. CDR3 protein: CASSQQRVEQFF. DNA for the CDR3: TGTGCCAGCTCACAGCAGCGGGTTGAGCAGTTCTTC.

Here the CDR3 DNA reads TGTGCCAGCAGCTTAGTTCAGGGAAGGAACACTGAAGCTTTCTTT. Protein sequence: CASSLVQGRNTEAFF. This chain links TRBV7-9 with TRBJ1-1; D might be TRBD1 (5 bases). Trimming took 1 base from V and 1 from J, leaving 10 bases between them. Germline V gene sequence: CDR1 SEHNR, CDR2 FQNEAQ (reference sequence). The CDR3 runs to 15 residues.

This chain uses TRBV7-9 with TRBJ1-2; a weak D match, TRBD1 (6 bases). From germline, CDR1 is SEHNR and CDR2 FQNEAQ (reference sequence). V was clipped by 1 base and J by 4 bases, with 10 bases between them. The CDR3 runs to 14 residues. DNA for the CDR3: TGTGCCAGCAGCTTAGTTCCGGACAGCTATGGCTACACCTTC. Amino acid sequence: CASSLVPDSYGYTF.

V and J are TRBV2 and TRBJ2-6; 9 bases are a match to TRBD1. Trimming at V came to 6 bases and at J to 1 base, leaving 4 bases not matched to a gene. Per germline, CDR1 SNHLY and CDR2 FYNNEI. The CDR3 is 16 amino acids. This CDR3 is CASSRGQGSGANVLTF. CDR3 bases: TGTGCCAGCAGCCGTGGACAGGGGTCTGGGGCCAACGTCCTGACTTTC.

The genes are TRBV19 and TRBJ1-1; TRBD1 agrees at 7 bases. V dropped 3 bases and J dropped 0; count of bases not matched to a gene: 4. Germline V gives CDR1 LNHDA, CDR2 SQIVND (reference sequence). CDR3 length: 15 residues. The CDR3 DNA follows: TGTGCCAGTAGTATCGCGACAGGGATGAACACTGAAGCTTTCTTT. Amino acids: CASSIATGMNTEAFF.

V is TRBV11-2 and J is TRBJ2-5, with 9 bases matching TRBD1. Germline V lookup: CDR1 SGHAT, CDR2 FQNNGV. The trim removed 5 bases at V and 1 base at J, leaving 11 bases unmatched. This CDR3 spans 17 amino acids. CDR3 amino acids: CASSPLRDRALQETQYF. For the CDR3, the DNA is TGTGCCAGCAGCCCCCTTAGGGACAGGGCACTCCAAGAGACCCAGTACTTC.

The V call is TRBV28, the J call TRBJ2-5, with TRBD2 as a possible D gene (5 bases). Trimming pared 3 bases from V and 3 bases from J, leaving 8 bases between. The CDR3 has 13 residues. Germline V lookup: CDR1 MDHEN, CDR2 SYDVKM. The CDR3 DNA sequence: TGTGCCAGCAGTTTCCCAGCGGAAGAGACCCAGTACTTC. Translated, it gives CASSFPAEETQYF.

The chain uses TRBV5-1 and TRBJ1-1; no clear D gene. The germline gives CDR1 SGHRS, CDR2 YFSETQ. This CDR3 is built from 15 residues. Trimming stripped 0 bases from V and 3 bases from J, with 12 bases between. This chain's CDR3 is CASSLGWGLDTEAFF. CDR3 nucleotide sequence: TGCGCCAGCAGCTTGGGTTGGGGATTGGACACTGAAGCTTTCTTT.

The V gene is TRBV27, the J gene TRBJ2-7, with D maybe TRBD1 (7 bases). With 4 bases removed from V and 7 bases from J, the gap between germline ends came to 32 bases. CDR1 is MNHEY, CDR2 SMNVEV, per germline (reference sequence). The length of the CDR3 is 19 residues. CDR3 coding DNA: TGTGCCAGCAGTTCGTATATTGGGCAGGTGGACAGGAGGGCTGGGGAGCAGTACTTC. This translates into CASSSYIGQVDRRAGEQYF.

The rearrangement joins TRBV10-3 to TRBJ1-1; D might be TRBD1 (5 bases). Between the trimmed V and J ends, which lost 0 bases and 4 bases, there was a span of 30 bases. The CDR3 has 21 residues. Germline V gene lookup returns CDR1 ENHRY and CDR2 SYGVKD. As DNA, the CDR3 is TGTGCCATCAGTGAGTCAGATATGGGGACCCCGGACCTGAATTTAGGCACTGAAGCTTTCTTT. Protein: CAISESDMGTPDLNLGTEAFF.

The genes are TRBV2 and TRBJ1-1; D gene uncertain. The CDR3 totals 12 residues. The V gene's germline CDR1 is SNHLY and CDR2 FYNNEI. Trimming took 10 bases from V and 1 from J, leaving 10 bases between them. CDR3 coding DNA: TGTGCCACCAACGCCGGGAACACTGAAGCTTTCTTT. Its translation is CATNAGNTEAFF.

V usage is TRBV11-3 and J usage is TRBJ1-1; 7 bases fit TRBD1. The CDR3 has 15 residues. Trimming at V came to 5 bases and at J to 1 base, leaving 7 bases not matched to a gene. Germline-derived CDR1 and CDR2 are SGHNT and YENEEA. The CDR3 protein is CASSPWDSGNTEAFF. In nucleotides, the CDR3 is TGTGCCAGCAGCCCCTGGGACAGTGGGAACACTGAAGCTTTCTTT.

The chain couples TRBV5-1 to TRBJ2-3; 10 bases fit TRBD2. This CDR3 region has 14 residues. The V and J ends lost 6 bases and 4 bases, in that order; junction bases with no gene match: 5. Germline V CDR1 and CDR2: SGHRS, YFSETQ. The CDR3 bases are TGCGCCAGCACGGGGACTAGCGATCCAGATACGCAGTATTTT. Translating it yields CASTGTSDPDTQYF. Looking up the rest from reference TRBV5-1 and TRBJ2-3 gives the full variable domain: KAGVTQTPRYLIKTRGQQVTLSCSPISGHRSVSWYQQTPGQGLQFLFEYFSETQRNKGNFPGRFSGRQFSNSRSEMNVSTLELGDSALYLCASTGTSDPDTQYFGPGTRLTVL.

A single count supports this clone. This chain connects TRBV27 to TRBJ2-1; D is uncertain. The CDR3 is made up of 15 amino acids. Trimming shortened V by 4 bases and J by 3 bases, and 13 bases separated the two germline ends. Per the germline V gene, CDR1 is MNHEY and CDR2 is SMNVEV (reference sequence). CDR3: CASSSTDEFYNEQFF. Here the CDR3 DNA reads TGTGCCAGCAGTTCGACGGACGAGTTCTACAATGAGCAGTTCTTC.

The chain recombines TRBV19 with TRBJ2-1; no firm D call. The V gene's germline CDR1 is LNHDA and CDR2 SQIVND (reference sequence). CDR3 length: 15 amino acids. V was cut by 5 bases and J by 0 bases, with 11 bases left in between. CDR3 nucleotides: TGTGCCAGTAGTCCCCAATGGAGCTCCTACAATGAGCAGTTCTTC. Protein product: CASSPQWSSYNEQFF.

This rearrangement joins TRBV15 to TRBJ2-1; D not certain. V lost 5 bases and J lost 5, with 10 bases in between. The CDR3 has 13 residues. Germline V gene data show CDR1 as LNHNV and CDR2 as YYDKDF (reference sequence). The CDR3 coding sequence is TGTGCCACCAGCGACTCCGCTGACAATGAGCAGTTCTTC. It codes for CATSDSADNEQFF.